This T cell receptor (beta chain) was identified during a study of blood T cell repertoires in COVID-19. Overall study context: Researchers got acute and convalescent COVID-19 samples from the United States, Italy and Spain. The analysed material was cDNA or gDNA that came from T cells, B-cell-depleted T cells, or PBMCs.

V lost 2 bases to trimming and J lost 9 bases, with 21 bases between them. CDR3 size: 16 residues. Germline CDR1 is LGHDT and CDR2 is YNNKEL (reference sequence). In assigning cohorts, the study relied on participant-reported clinical history. Recovered participants had two consecutive negative NP/OP PCR tests, healthcare professional clearance, or symptom resolution. This clone was picked up one time. Clones were sequenced by immunoSEQ multiplex PCR, and TCRdb holds only the in-frame ones, with some missing. The sample comprises 150,000 to 200,000 clones, about nine tenths of which are singletons, and roughly 9% rests with the top ten.

This chain links TRBV3-1 (or the pseudogene TRBV3-2) with TRBJ2-3; maybe TRBD2 (7 bases). The TCR sequence derives from a young woman who had recovered from COVID-19. The sequencing input was PBMCs or T cells enriched from blood (not recorded which). CDR3 loop: CASSQTGGPGGETQYF. DNA for the CDR3: TGTGCCAGCAGCCAAACCGGGGGGCCCGGCGGGGAGACGCAGTATTTT.